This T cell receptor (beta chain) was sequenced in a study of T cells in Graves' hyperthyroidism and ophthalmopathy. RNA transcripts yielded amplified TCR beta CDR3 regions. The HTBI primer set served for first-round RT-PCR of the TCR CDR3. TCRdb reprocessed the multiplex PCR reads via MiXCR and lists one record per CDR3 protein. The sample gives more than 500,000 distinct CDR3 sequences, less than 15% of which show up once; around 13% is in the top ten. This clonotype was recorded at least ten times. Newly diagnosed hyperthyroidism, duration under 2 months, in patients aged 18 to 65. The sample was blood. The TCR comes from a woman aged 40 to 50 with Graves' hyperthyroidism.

The DNA for the CDR3 is TGTGCCAGCAGTCCCAACCGACACCAGAACACTGAAGCTTTCTTT. It is translated as CASSPNRHQNTEAFF. The chain links TRBV12-3 or TRBV12-4 to TRBJ1-1; D uncertain. The CDR3 length is 15 residues. V was pared by 5 bases and J by 1 base, with 14 bases between.